The 22 T cell receptor beta chains below come from one sample, sequenced in a study of pediatric ulcerative colitis. During colonoscopy, one to two rectal pinch biopsies were collected. Only in-frame clones appear in the TCRdb table, and some are missing; sequencing was by immunoSEQ multiplex PCR. The data hold approximately 37,000 clones, with roughly 70% observed a single time. The sample was gut tissue. The receptors here all came from a boy younger than 18 with severe ulcerative colitis.

This chain joins TRBV6-5 and TRBJ1-2; perhaps TRBD1 as D (5 bases). The CDR3 has 13 amino acids. Germline V gives CDR1 MNHEY, CDR2 SVGAGI. V lost 0 bases to trimming and J lost 8 bases, with 10 bases between them. The CDR3 bases are TGTGCCAGCAGTTACTCTATAACAGGCGGCTACACCTTC. Its protein is CASSYSITGGYTF.

The chain has TRBV9 and TRBJ2-7; 7 bases match TRBD2. This CDR3 has 14 residues. The V gene's germline CDR1 is SGDLS and CDR2 YYNGEE. V trimming: 3 bases; J trimming: 2 bases; junction bases outside the gene matches: 5. The DNA for the CDR3 is TGTGCCAGCAGCGCAAGTGGGGGGGCCTACGAGCAGTACTTC. This codes for CASSASGGAYEQYF.

The chain employs TRBV6-1 and TRBJ1-1, with D possibly matching TRBD1 (5 bases). This CDR3 is 14 amino acids long. V was trimmed by 4 bases and J by 1 base, leaving 10 bases between them. Germline CDR1 and CDR2: MNHNS and SASEGT. The CDR3 here is CASSVGVQNTEAFF. CDR3 bases: TGTGCCAGCAGTGTAGGGGTTCAGAACACTGAAGCTTTCTTT.

V is TRBV5-1 and J is TRBJ1-1; D remains ambiguous. V was clipped by 0 bases and J by 4 bases, with 10 bases between them. The CDR3 length is 14 residues. CDR1 and CDR2 from the germline V gene are SGHRS and YFSETQ. This CDR3 reads CASSLDSGSTEAFF. For the CDR3, the DNA is TGCGCCAGCAGCTTGGATTCGGGGTCCACTGAAGCTTTCTTT.

The chain links TRBV2 to TRBJ2-5; tentative D call: TRBD2 (7 bases). Trimming shortened V by 3 bases and J by 1 base, and 9 bases separated the two germline ends. The CDR3 spans 14 residues. Germline V gene lookup returns CDR1 SNHLY and CDR2 FYNNEI. The CDR3 DNA reads TGTGCCAGCAGTGAGCGGGGGCCCCAAGAGACCCAGTACTTC. Amino acids: CASSERGPQETQYF.

The rearrangement joins TRBV11-2 to TRBJ2-3; TRBD2 is a possible D gene (6 bases). Germline V gene data show CDR1 as SGHAT and CDR2 as FQNNGV. The CDR3 spans 15 residues. The germline V and J ends were trimmed by 3 bases and 2 bases, with 12 bases remaining between them. CDR3 in DNA: TGTGCCAGCAGCTTTCTGGGGGACTCCACAGATACGCAGTATTTT. It translates to CASSFLGDSTDTQYF.

J is TRBJ2-5 and V is TRBV5-1; D may be TRBD1 (6 bases). This CDR3 is 16 amino acids long. Germline V gene data show CDR1 as SGHRS and CDR2 as YFSETQ. Trimming stripped 0 bases from V and 5 bases from J, with 17 bases between. CDR3 nucleotides: TGCGCCAGCAGCTTGGAAGGGAGCGCGAGGGGGGAGACCCAGTACTTC. It yields the protein CASSLEGSARGETQYF.

V gene TRBV5-8 combines with J gene TRBJ2-3; TRBD2 might be the D (7 bases). Germline-derived CDR1 and CDR2 are SGHTS and YDEGEE. The CDR3 contains 15 residues. Trimming removed 6 bases from V and 3 bases from J, with 17 bases in between. CDR3 region: CASIRGGAWTDTQYF. The CDR3 DNA reads TGTGCCAGCATACGTGGGGGGGCCTGGACAGATACGCAGTATTTT. The full variable domain, completed using reference TRBV5-8 and TRBJ2-3, is EAGVTQSPTHLIKTRGQQATLRCSPISGHTSVYWYQQALGLGLQFLLWYDEGEERNRGNFPPRFSGRQFPNYSSELNVNALELEDSALYLCASIRGGAWTDTQYFGPGTRLTVL.

This chain joins TRBV28 and TRBJ2-7; D perhaps matches TRBD1 (6 bases). CDR3 length: 14 amino acids. From germline, CDR1 is MDHEN and CDR2 SYDVKM. V shed 6 bases and J shed 0 bases, with 12 bases lying between them. The CDR3 sequence is CASSGQPYSYEQYF. The CDR3 DNA follows: TGTGCCAGCAGCGGACAGCCCTACTCCTACGAGCAGTACTTC. Variable domain in full (rest from reference TRBV28 and TRBJ2-7): DVKVTQSSRYLVKRTGEKVFLECVQDMDHENMFWYRQDPGLGLRLIYFSYDVKMKEKGDIPEGYSVSREKKERFSLILESASTNQTSMYLCASSGQPYSYEQYFGPGTRLTVT.

CDR3 region: CASSPSANYGYTF. Written as DNA, the CDR3 is TGTGCCAGCAGTCCCAGCGCGAACTATGGCTACACCTTC. The chain joins TRBV6-1 to TRBJ1-2; D gene ambiguous. Germline CDR1 is MNHNS and CDR2 is SASEGT. The V and J ends lost 5 bases and 2 bases respectively, with 9 bases between them. This CDR3 region has 13 residues.

The rearrangement joins TRBV5-1 to TRBJ2-1; D may be TRBD1 or TRBD2 (6 bases each). Trimming stripped 4 bases from V and 0 bases from J, with 14 bases between. Germline lookup yields CDR1 SGHRS and CDR2 YFSETQ. The CDR3 is 16 amino acids. Written as DNA, the CDR3 is TGCGCCAGCAGCCGTGGGGGGCTGAGCTCCTACAATGAGCAGTTCTTC. Its translation is CASSRGGLSSYNEQFF. Together with reference TRBV5-1 and TRBJ2-1, the CDR3 gives the full variable domain: KAGVTQTPRYLIKTRGQQVTLSCSPISGHRSVSWYQQTPGQGLQFLFEYFSETQRNKGNFPGRFSGRQFSNSRSEMNVSTLELGDSALYLCASSRGGLSSYNEQFFGPGTRLTVL.

The J gene is TRBJ2-1, the V gene TRBV5-1; the D gene is possibly TRBD1 (7 bases). The CDR3 has 12 amino acids. CDR1 and CDR2 (germline): SGHRS, YFSETQ. V was trimmed by 7 bases and J by 7 bases, leaving 12 bases between them. CDR3 nucleotide sequence: TGCGCCAGCCAGGGGGGCCGTAATGAGCAGTTCTTC. This gives the protein CASQGGRNEQFF. Using reference TRBV5-1 and TRBJ2-1 for the parts outside the CDR3, the full variable domain is KAGVTQTPRYLIKTRGQQVTLSCSPISGHRSVSWYQQTPGQGLQFLFEYFSETQRNKGNFPGRFSGRQFSNSRSEMNVSTLELGDSALYLCASQGGRNEQFFGPGTRLTVL.

V is TRBV10-3 and J is TRBJ1-1, with 7 bases aligning to TRBD1. The CDR3 spans 11 residues. V was clipped by 6 bases and J by 8 bases; unmatched bases: 3. The germline V gene encodes CDR1 ENHRY and CDR2 SYGVKD. In DNA, the CDR3 is TGTGCCATCAGGGGGACAGTCGAAGCTTTCTTT. Amino acids: CAIRGTVEAFF.

The V gene is TRBV2, the J gene TRBJ2-1; D uncertain. Germline CDR1 and CDR2: SNHLY and FYNNEI. The CDR3 has 12 amino acids. Trimming took off 11 bases at V and 5 bases at J, with 13 bases between the two ends. The CDR3 nucleotides are TGTGCCGGCTTTCCCGGGCACAATGAGCAGTTCTTC. Its translation is CAGFPGHNEQFF.

This clone was found once. This rearrangement joins TRBV11-2 to TRBJ2-5; TRBD2 aligns across 8 bases. The CDR3 totals 16 residues. Trimming cost V 1 base and J 5 bases; bases outside gene matches: 9. Germline V gives CDR1 SGHAT, CDR2 FQNNGV. CDR3 loop: CASSLGASGFRETQYF. The CDR3 nucleotides read TGTGCCAGCAGCTTAGGGGCTAGCGGGTTTCGGGAGACCCAGTACTTC.

This sequence joins TRBV27 and TRBJ2-5; D not certain. This CDR3 contains 14 residues. V was shortened by 5 bases and J by 0 bases, with 10 bases between the two germline ends. Germline CDR1 MNHEY, CDR2 SMNVEV (reference sequence). The CDR3 sequence: CASSPMGYQETQYF. The CDR3 nucleotides are TGTGCCAGCAGTCCCATGGGGTACCAAGAGACCCAGTACTTC.

In nucleotides, the CDR3 is TGTGCCAGCAGTGAATGGGGGCGGGACCCCCGCGACGAGCAGTACTTC. It translates to CASSEWGRDPRDEQYF. V and J are TRBV6-1 and TRBJ2-7; either TRBD1 or TRBD2 may fit D (6 bases each). Between the trimmed V and J ends, which lost 2 bases and 5 bases, there was a span of 19 bases. Germline V CDR1 and CDR2: MNHNS, SASEGT. This CDR3 is built from 16 residues.

The chain recombines TRBV12-2 with TRBJ2-5; no DNA check was done on the table's D call, TRBD2. TRBV12-2 counts as a pseudogene. The CDR3 consists of 13 residues. Here the CDR3 DNA reads TGTGCAAGTCGCAAGGGAGGGGTGGAGACCCAGTACTTC. Protein sequence: CASRKGGVETQYF.

V usage is TRBV5-1 and J usage is TRBJ1-1, with 10 bases lining up with TRBD1. V was clipped by 4 bases and J by 0 bases; unmatched bases: 6. The germline gives CDR1 SGHRS, CDR2 YFSETQ. This CDR3 has 16 residues. The CDR3, as DNA: TGCGCCAGCAGCCTTGGACAGGGGGACCTGAACACTGAAGCTTTCTTT. It encodes CASSLGQGDLNTEAFF.

The V and J genes are TRBV2 and TRBJ1-4; possibly TRBD1 for D (5 bases). Trimming stripped 6 bases from V and 7 bases from J, with 9 bases between. CDR1 is SNHLY and CDR2 is FYNNEI in the germline V gene. This CDR3 has 12 residues. CDR3 nucleotides: TGTGCCAGCAGCTCGGGGGGTGAAAAACTGTTTTTT. Encoded protein: CASSSGGEKLFF.

The chain uses TRBV27 and TRBJ1-2; perhaps TRBD1 as D (5 bases). Per the germline V gene, CDR1 is MNHEY and CDR2 is SMNVEV (reference sequence). V lost 3 bases and J lost 4, with 12 bases in between. The CDR3 consists of 14 residues. This chain's CDR3 is CASSFGAGFYGYTF. The DNA of the CDR3 is TGTGCCAGCAGTTTTGGGGCGGGGTTCTATGGCTACACCTTC.

This chain links TRBV5-8 with TRBJ2-7; D is unresolved. Germline V gives CDR1 SGHTS, CDR2 YDEGEE. The CDR3 consists of 18 residues. V was cut by 5 bases and J by 4 bases, with 28 bases left in between. In DNA, the CDR3 is TGTGCCAGCAGTTTTAGACGCCCCTCTGACCCGAACCTTTACGAGCAGTACTTC. It codes for CASSFRRPSDPNLYEQYF.